The TCR beta chain described here comes from a study of regulatory T cells in long-lasting Graves disease. With respect to this clonotype: The antigen remains unidentified.

This sample's time point: persistent/refractory GD, antithyroid drugs over 5 years with positive TRAb. Construction of the TCR library relied on RNA isolated from PBMCs. Both iRepertoire HTBI primers and Arm-PCR of CDR3 regions were used to build the TCR beta libraries. In the study's own analysis: Samples collectively showed some 60 TRBV and approximately 15 TRBJ segments. TCRdb processed the multiplex PCR reads anew with MiXCR; each CDR3 protein has one entry. Here the V and J calls rest on TCRdb's processing, not on the authors' analysis. The sample includes roughly 400,000 distinct CDR3 sequences, under 25% of them seen just once. Study results and limitations: Rather than thyroid tissue, only peripheral blood underwent study. Those with persistent Graves' had less TCR diversity than newly diagnosed patients. Persistent patients shared more public clonotypes (around 2,500) than new patients (approximately 900).

Sequenced here: peripheral blood mononuclear cells (PBMCs), sampled when the disease was refractory, from a patient treated with antithyroid drugs. This receptor was identified in a female donor with Graves disease.

The CDR3 DNA reads as TGCAGCGTTGATGGATCGGGACCAAGGGAGCAGTTCTTC. This codes for CSVDGSGPREQFF. The chain links TRBV29-1 to TRBJ2-1; D is perhaps TRBD1 or TRBD2 (5 bases each). CDR3 length: 13 residues. Germline loops: CDR1 SQVTM, CDR2 ANQGSEA. The V and J ends lost 3 bases and 10 bases respectively, with 16 bases between them.